The source of this T cell receptor (beta chain) is a study of T cells expressing NK-cell markers. About the research overall: It was from sorted CD3+CD56+NKG2C+, CD3+CD56+NKG2C- and CD3+CD56-NKG2C+ T cells that TCR beta repertoires came.

The V gene's germline CDR1 is SNHLY and CDR2 FYNNEI. The CDR3 has 15 amino acids. No DNA is given; TCRdb re-called the 5' RACE reads and lists each CDR3 protein once. The table lists 500,000 to 700,000 distinct CDR3 sequences, with around 3.3% in the top ten. V gene TRBV2 combines with J gene TRBJ2-1; TCRdb's D call, TRBD1, is unchecked because there is no DNA. This receptor was taken from a man aged 18 to 29 in good health. Sequencing used blood T cells: a sorted CD56 or NKG2C T cell subset, CD4+ or CD8+ T cells, or bulk PBMC T cells (not recorded which). This CDR3 reads CASRMSGGANNEQFF.